Detailed here is one T cell receptor beta chain. Its antigen is undetermined. This CDR3 is 15 amino acids long. Trimming left V 4 bases short and J 4 bases short, with 16 bases between. Germline V gene data show CDR1 as LGHNA and CDR2 as YSLEER. The data were taken from a study of Graves' ophthalmopathy and Graves' hyperthyroidism. The authors amplified TCR beta CDR3 regions from RNA transcripts. The first-round RT-PCR employed HTBI primers together with the Qiagen OneStep RT-PCR kit. A multiplex PCR was then performed as the second round. Using its own MiXCR run on the multiplex PCR reads, TCRdb lists one record per CDR3 protein. The sample records over a million distinct CDR3 sequences, 36% being singletons. Overall study findings and caveats: A model built from 13 signatures distinguished ophthalmopathy from stable hyperthyroidism with roughly 90% sensitivity and around 81% specificity.

The rearrangement joins TRBV4-3 to TRBJ1-1; D gene ambiguous. The sequencing sample was made of peripheral blood or thyroid tissue (not recorded which). This TCR was recovered from an adult man with Graves' hyperthyroidism. This chain's CDR3 is CASSRISSGGTEAFF. The CDR3 DNA is TGCGCCAGCAGCCGGATTTCCAGTGGAGGCACTGAAGCTTTCTTT.